This T cell receptor (beta chain) was identified during a study of post-analysis software for immune sequencing data. Of note for this clonotype: Its antigen is as yet unknown.

TCR beta libraries were prepared from cDNA with unique molecular identifiers. The T cell input of about 0.9 to 11 million gave a few hundred thousand cDNA molecules. TCRdb called the PCR reads again in MiXCR, with one record for every CDR3 protein. The sample includes roughly 400,000 distinct CDR3 sequences, 30% to 40% of them seen just once. General observations from the study: Diversity measured as normalized Chao1 was significantly lower in multiple sclerosis patients than in controls. Samples from a shared batch, those prepared together, strongly co-clustered by F measure.

The sample consisted of blood. This receptor was obtained from a girl aged 2-9 years with multiple sclerosis.

CDR3 region: CATSRLAGITDTQYF. The DNA of the CDR3 is TGTGCCACCAGCAGACTAGCGGGGATCACAGATACGCAGTATTTT. This chain links TRBV15 with TRBJ2-3; 9 nucleotides agree with TRBD2. The CDR3 runs to 15 residues. V trimming: 2 bases; J trimming: 2 bases; junction bases outside the gene matches: 2. The V gene's germline CDR1 is LNHNV and CDR2 YYDKDF (reference sequence).